Sequencing of this T cell receptor (beta chain) was carried out in a study of identifying expanded T cells in peripheral blood. Trimming took 5 bases from V and 3 from J; bases not matched to a gene: 18. The CDR3 contains 18 residues. Germline assignment: CDR1 SEHNR and CDR2 FQNEAQ (reference sequence). Profiled with immunoSEQ multiplex PCR; TCRdb holds only in-frame clones, not every one. Found here are 100,000 to 150,000 clones, 86% of them singletons; the top ten hold 8.4%. Sequenced material: blood. The J gene is TRBJ1-1, the V gene TRBV7-9; the match to TRBD1 covers 7 bases. The TCR sequence derives from a person between 18 and 75 years old in good health. CDR3 sequence: CASSPMGTVQGGDTEAFF. CDR3 coding DNA: TGTGCCAGCAGCCCCATGGGGACAGTCCAGGGGGGGGACACTGAAGCTTTCTTT.